Listed below are T cell receptor beta chains from one sample, sequenced in a study of CD8 T cells in ankylosing spondylitis. One entry per CDR3 protein, called by TCRdb with MiXCR from the 5' RACE reads. The sample carries about 270,000 distinct CDR3 sequences, 32% recorded once. Sequencing input: blood, either unsorted or a sorted T cell fraction (not recorded which). These receptors were obtained from a male donor with ankylosing spondylitis or in good health (not recorded which). Each CDR3 is given with its conserved first and last residue. D genes are given only for firm matches. Clone size is stated in some rows and not others, as once, few, many or a class when expanded.

d_call j_call v_call clone_size cdr3_nt cdr3_aa
TRBD1 TRBJ2-7 TRBV20-1 - TGCAGTGCTAGGAGGCCAGACAGGGTAGGAGAGCAGTACTTC CSARRPDRVGEQYF
- TRBJ1-6 TRBV20-1 many TGCAGTGCTCGAAGGACGGAGAATTCACCCCTCCACTTT CSARRTENSPLHF
- TRBJ1-1 TRBV29-1 - TGCAGCGTTGACAGGACATATTTGGCCACTGAAGCTTTCTTT CSVDRTYLATEAFF
- TRBJ2-1 TRBV6-1 many TGTGCCAGCAGTGCCCGCTCCTACAATGAGCAGTTCTTC CASSARSYNEQFF
- TRBJ2-7 TRBV29-1 few TGCAGCGTTGATGCAGGGACCTACGAGCAGTACTTC CSVDAGTYEQYF
- TRBJ2-7 TRBV4-2 - TGTGCCAGCAGCCAAGAAACCCGGGCAGGAGAGCAGTACTTC CASSQETRAGEQYF
TRBD2 TRBJ2-7 TRBV6-5 many TGTGCCAGCAGTTACTCCGGACAGCGGGGGCTACTTGGGCAGTACTTC CASSYSGQRGLLGQYF
- TRBJ2-5 TRBV12-3/TRBV12-4 once TGTGCCAGCAGTCCCCGGTACCAAGAGACCCAGTACTTC CASSPRYQETQYF
- TRBJ2-5 TRBV29-1 - TGCAGCGTTGGCGGGCCCGAGACCCAGTACTTC CSVGGPETQYF
TRBD2 TRBJ2-1 TRBV6-5 few TGTGCCAGCAGTTACTCGGTTAGCGGGGGGGCCTGGTTCTTC CASSYSVSGGAWFF
TRBD1 TRBJ2-3 TRBV4-1 - TGCGCCAGCAGCTACGACAGGGGGACAGATACGCAGTATTTT CASSYDRGTDTQYF
- TRBJ1-4 TRBV4-2 few TGTGCCAGCAGCTATCGAGGGGGGGCGTTATCTGAAAAACTGTTTTTT CASSYRGGALSEKLFF
- TRBJ1-1 TRBV12-3/TRBV12-4 once TGTGCCAGCAGTTTAGAGATGGGGTCGGAAGCTTTCTTT CASSLEMGSEAFF
- TRBJ2-7 TRBV5-1 - TGCGCCAGCAGGGACAGCGCAACCTACGAGCAGTACTTC CASRDSATYEQYF
- TRBJ2-5 TRBV29-1 many TGCAGCGTTGAATCTCGGACAGCTCAAGAGACCCAGTACTTC CSVESRTAQETQYF
- TRBJ2-3 TRBV12-3/TRBV12-4 - TGTGCCAGCAGTCCCCGTGTTCATACGCAGTATTTT CASSPRVHTQYF
- TRBJ2-1 TRBV27 - TGTGCCAGCAGTTTATACGGGGCAGTCTCCTACAATGAGCAGTTCTTC CASSLYGAVSYNEQFF
- TRBJ1-2 TRBV5-5 many TGTGCCAGCAGCTCCTGGGACGTTTATGGCTACACCTTC CASSSWDVYGYTF
TRBD2 TRBJ2-5 TRBV29-1 few TGCAGCGTCGAAACTAGCGGGGGCTGGGGAGAGACCCAGTACTTC CSVETSGGWGETQYF
TRBD2 TRBJ2-5 TRBV6-2/TRBV6-3 many TGTGCCAGCAGTTACTCCGGGACTAGCCAAGAGACCCAGTACTTC CASSYSGTSQETQYF
- TRBJ2-7 TRBV29-1 few TGCAGCGTCCCTCGAGACCAGCAGTACTTC CSVPRDQQYF
- TRBJ2-2 TRBV10-3 - TGTGCCATCAGGGGCGCGAACACCGGGGAGCTGTTTTTT CAIRGANTGELFF
- TRBJ2-3 TRBV5-1 - TGCGCCAGCAGCCTGGGAGGGTGGACAGTCCTCACAGATACGCAGTATTTT CASSLGGWTVLTDTQYF
- TRBJ2-7 TRBV5-1 - TGCGCCAGCAGCATGGAAGGGGGTGTGAGGAACGAGCAGTACTTC CASSMEGGVRNEQYF
- TRBJ1-1 TRBV7-6 few TGTGCCAGCAGCTTACATGGAGGGGAAACTGAAGCTTTCTTT CASSLHGGETEAFF
- TRBJ2-1 TRBV11-1 few TGTGCCAGCAGCTTAGGCTGGGGGGAGTACAATGAGCAGTTCTTC CASSLGWGEYNEQFF
- TRBJ2-5 TRBV10-2 - TGCGCCAGCAGTGACGGCGGGGTCCAAGAGACCCAGTACTTC CASSDGGVQETQYF
- TRBJ2-3 TRBV7-9 few TGTGCCAGCAGCTTAGCGGGGGGGCCGGGAGATACGCAGTATTTT CASSLAGGPGDTQYF
TRBD2 TRBJ2-3 TRBV9 - TGTGCCAGCAGCCCCCAGTTCGGGGACTACACAGATACGCAGTATTTT CASSPQFGDYTDTQYF
- TRBJ1-4 TRBV7-7 few TGTGCCAGCAGCCCCACGGACGGAGCTAATGAAAAACTGTTTTTT CASSPTDGANEKLFF
TRBD2 TRBJ2-3 TRBV7-9 few TGTGCCAGCAGCCTCGCACGGGGGGACACAGATACGCAGTATTTT CASSLARGDTDTQYF
TRBD2 TRBJ2-2 TRBV7-9 - TGTGCCAGCGGAGATAGCGGGGTGTCGAACACCGGGGAGCTGTTTTTT CASGDSGVSNTGELFF
TRBD1 TRBJ2-1 TRBV11-1 few TGTGCCAGCAGCCCGGCGGAAATGGGGACAGGGTCTAGCAATGAGCAGTTCTTC CASSPAEMGTGSSNEQFF
- TRBJ2-1 TRBV10-3 - TGTGCCATCAACGAGGGGGGGGGCTCCTACAATGAGCAGTTCTTC CAINEGGGSYNEQFF
TRBD1 TRBJ2-7 TRBV5-6 few TGTGCCAGCAGCTTGGGGGACAGGGGGCACGGGCAGTACTTC CASSLGDRGHGQYF
- TRBJ2-6 TRBV5-1 - TGCGCCAGCAGCTCCCAACAAACCTCTGGGGCCAACGTCCTGACTTTC CASSSQQTSGANVLTF
- TRBJ1-5 TRBV4-1 once TGCGCCAGCAGCCGCTCCGGGAGACAGACCAATCAGCCCCAGCATTTT CASSRSGRQTNQPQHF
TRBD1 TRBJ2-7 TRBV20-1 - TGCAGTGCAGCTACGACAGGGTGGTCCTACGAGCAGTACTTC CSAATTGWSYEQYF
- TRBJ1-5 TRBV20-1 - TGCAGTGCTAGAGAGAGGGGACGCGCAGCGTATAGCAATCAGCCCCAGCATTTT CSARERGRAAYSNQPQHF
TRBD1 TRBJ2-5 TRBV11-2 - TGTGCCAGCAGGCTAACAGGGGGCCAAGAGACCCAGTACTTC CASRLTGGQETQYF
TRBD2 TRBJ2-7 TRBV20-1 - TGCTGTGCTAGACTAGCGGGGGGGGCGCCCCCCTACGAGCAGTACTTC CCARLAGGAPPYEQYF
- TRBJ1-4 TRBV12-3/TRBV12-4 - TGTGCCAGCAGCCGGACTGAAAAACTGTTTTTT CASSRTEKLFF
TRBD2 TRBJ2-5 TRBV2 - TGTGCCAGCATCTCAGCAGGGACTAGTAGCGAGGAGACCCAGTACTTC CASISAGTSSEETQYF
- TRBJ2-3 TRBV11-2 few TGTGCCAGCAGCTTCGAACGGGTGGTGGATACGCAGTATTTT CASSFERVVDTQYF
- TRBJ2-6 TRBV11-2 once TGTGCCAGCAGCTTATATAAGGCGGGACCTGGGGCCAACGTCCTGACTTTC CASSLYKAGPGANVLTF
TRBD1 TRBJ1-4 TRBV5-8 - TGTGCCAGCACCGACAGGGTTGCGGAAAAACTGTTTTTT CASTDRVAEKLFF
- TRBJ2-7 TRBV29-1 few TGCAGCGTTGAAGGGGACGGCGATTCCTACGAGCAGTACTTC CSVEGDGDSYEQYF
TRBD1 TRBJ2-7 TRBV3-1 - TGTGCCAGCAGCTACCGGGACAGGGAGGTCGAGCAGTACTTC CASSYRDREVEQYF
TRBD2 TRBJ2-1 TRBV4-1 - TGCGCCAGCAGCCAAGGGACTAGCGGGGGGCCGTACAATGAGCAGTTCTTC CASSQGTSGGPYNEQFF
- TRBJ1-1 TRBV25-1 few TGTGCCAGCAGTGACAGGGCACACACTGAAGCTTTCTTT CASSDRAHTEAFF
TRBD1 TRBJ2-7 TRBV5-1 few TGCGCCAGCAGCTTGGCCGTTGGACAGGGATTCTACGAGCAGTACTTC CASSLAVGQGFYEQYF
TRBD2 TRBJ2-3 TRBV20-1 many TGCAGTGCTAGAGACCTGCTAGCGGGGGGTTTAAATACGCAGTATTTT CSARDLLAGGLNTQYF
TRBD1 TRBJ2-1 TRBV5-6 - TGTGCCAGCCGAAAAGGGACAGTCAACTCCAATGAGCAGTTCTTC CASRKGTVNSNEQFF
TRBD1 TRBJ1-3 TRBV5-1 few TGCGCCAGCAGCTTGGGATTGGCAGGGGGCGTTCTATCTGGAAACACCATATATTTT CASSLGLAGGVLSGNTIYF